The clone carrying this TCR beta chain has only one observation. Its antigen remains unidentified. CDR1 and CDR2 from the germline V gene are LGHDT and YNNKEL (reference sequence). V lost 1 base and J lost 0, with 10 bases in between. CDR3 size: 15 residues. The treatment was: 19 received Ad26.COV2.S at low or high dose, single or two shots; about five received placebo; per-sample allocation not given. Sampling took place 63 days after the first vaccine or placebo injection. This entry comes from a study of Ad26.COV2.S vaccination and SARS-CoV-2 variants. The data were produced by immunoSEQ multiplex PCR, yet TCRdb's version contains in-frame clones alone and is incomplete. The sample contains some 460,000 clones, roughly 87% of which appear only once. Findings and limits, study-wide: Breadth measured for non-spike TCRs was similar across vaccine and placebo recipients.

The receptor's source is a person between 18 and 65 years old who received the Ad26.COV2.S COVID-19 vaccine or a placebo. This chain connects TRBV3-1 (or the pseudogene TRBV3-2) to TRBJ2-7; D may correspond to TRBD1 or TRBD2 (5 bases each). Sequencing was performed on peripheral blood, taken in a trial of Ad26.COV2.S vaccine versus placebo. Written as DNA, the CDR3 is TGTGCCAGCAGCCAAGGTCCAGGGAGCTCCTACGAGCAGTACTTC. This gives the protein CASSQGPGSSYEQYF.